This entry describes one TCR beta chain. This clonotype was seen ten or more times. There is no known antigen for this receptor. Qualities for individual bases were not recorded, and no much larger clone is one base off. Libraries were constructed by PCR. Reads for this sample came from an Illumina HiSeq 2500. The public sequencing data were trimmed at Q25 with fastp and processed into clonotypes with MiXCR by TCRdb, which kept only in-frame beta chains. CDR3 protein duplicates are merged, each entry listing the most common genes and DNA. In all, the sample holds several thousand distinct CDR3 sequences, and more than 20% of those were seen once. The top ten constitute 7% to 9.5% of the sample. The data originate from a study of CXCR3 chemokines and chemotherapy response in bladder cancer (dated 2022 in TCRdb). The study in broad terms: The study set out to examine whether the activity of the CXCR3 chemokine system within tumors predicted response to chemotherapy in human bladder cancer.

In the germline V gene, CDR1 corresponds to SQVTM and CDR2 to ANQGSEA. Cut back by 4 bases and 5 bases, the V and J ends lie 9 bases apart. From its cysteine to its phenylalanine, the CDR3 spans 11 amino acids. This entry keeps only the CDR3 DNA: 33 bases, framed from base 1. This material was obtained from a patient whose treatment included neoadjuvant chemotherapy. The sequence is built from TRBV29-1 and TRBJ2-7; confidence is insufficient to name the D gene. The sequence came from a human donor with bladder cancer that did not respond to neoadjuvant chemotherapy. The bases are TGCAGCGTTGCGCAGGTCGACGAGCAGTACTTC. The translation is CSVAQVDEQYF.